Shown below are 22 T cell receptor beta chains from a single sample sequenced in a study of radiotherapy plus CTLA-4 blockade in lung cancer. Clones were read by immunoSEQ multiplex PCR, and TCRdb kept only the in-frame ones, dropping some. The table lists roughly 110,000 clones, roughly 84% of them singletons. Material: peripheral blood, obtained from a patient treated with radiotherapy plus ipilimumab. These TCRs come from a human donor with non-small cell lung cancer that progressed on radiotherapy plus ipilimumab. Some clones in this sample may be carry-over from other donors' samples.

The V gene is TRBV7-9, the J gene TRBJ1-6, with no clear D. The CDR3 loop spans 13 amino acids. The V gene lost 5 bases and the J gene lost 7 bases, with 9 bases spanning the gap. The germline V gene encodes CDR1 SEHNR and CDR2 FQNEAQ (reference sequence). The CDR3 coding sequence is TGTGCCAGCAGCCTACAAAACAATTCACCCCTCCACTTT. Its protein product is CASSLQNNSPLHF.

This sequence joins TRBV11-2 and TRBJ2-1, with 9 bases lining up with TRBD2. This CDR3 region has 17 residues. V was clipped by 10 bases and J by 0 bases; unmatched bases: 13. Per germline, CDR1 SGHAT and CDR2 FQNNGV. CDR3 nucleotide sequence: TGTGCCAACAGGCGCGGGGGGGGTAAACTCTCCTACAATGAGCAGTTCTTC. It specifies CANRRGGGKLSYNEQFF. The full variable domain, completed using reference TRBV11-2 and TRBJ2-1, is EAGVAQSPRYKIIEKRQSVAFWCNPISGHATLYWYQQILGQGPKLLIQFQNNGVVDDSQLPKDRFSAERLKGVDSTLKIQPAKLEDSAVYLCANRRGGGKLSYNEQFFGPGTRLTVL.

The chain uses TRBV29-1 and TRBJ1-4, with D possibly being TRBD1 (5 bases). V was pared by 6 bases and J by 3 bases, with 14 bases between. CDR3 length: 14 residues. Germline V gene sequence: CDR1 SQVTM, CDR2 ANQGSEA. This chain's CDR3 is CSVREVGSNEKLFF. In nucleotides, the CDR3 is TGCAGCGTCAGGGAGGTTGGATCTAATGAAAAACTGTTTTTT.

The chain uses TRBV5-1 and TRBJ2-1; 12 nucleotides line up with TRBD2. The CDR3 has 15 residues. Germline values: CDR1 SGHRS, CDR2 YFSETQ. V was clipped by 6 bases and J by 9 bases; unmatched bases: 10. For the CDR3, the DNA is TGCGCCAGCACCACCCGGGCTAGCGGGGGGGTTGAGCAGTTCTTC. It encodes CASTTRASGGVEQFF.

The gene calls are TRBV4-2 and TRBJ1-2, with D perhaps TRBD1 (5 bases). There are 15 residues in the CDR3. Germline-derived CDR1 and CDR2 are LGHNA and YNFKEQ. The V and J ends lost 1 base and 8 bases respectively, with 17 bases between them. The CDR3 bases are TGTGCCAGCAGCCAAGCTGTAGCCAGGGAGGGGGGCTACACCTTC. As protein: CASSQAVAREGGYTF.

As DNA, the CDR3 is TGTGCCAGCACATGGGGTAAGAACACTGAAGCTTTCTTT. It is translated as CASTWGKNTEAFF. The J gene is TRBJ1-1, the V gene TRBV6-1; D remains ambiguous. With 7 bases removed from V and 1 base from J, the gap between germline ends came to 10 bases. The CDR3 length is 13 residues. Germline CDR1 reads MNHNS; CDR2 reads SASEGT.

The V gene is TRBV29-1, the J gene TRBJ2-7; 7 bases map to TRBD1. Per the germline V gene, CDR1 is SQVTM and CDR2 is ANQGSEA. This CDR3 contains 12 residues. Trimming at V came to 7 bases and at J to 3 bases, leaving 6 bases not matched to a gene. The CDR3 here is CSDGQGVYEQYF. The CDR3 DNA sequence: TGCAGCGACGGGCAGGGGGTCTACGAGCAGTACTTC.

The chain recombines TRBV18 with TRBJ1-2; weak D call: TRBD1 (6 bases). Germline values: CDR1 KGHSH, CDR2 LQKENI. The CDR3 spans 15 residues. With 1 base removed from V and 4 bases from J, the gap between germline ends came to 13 bases. The CDR3 region is CASSPRTGSSYGYTF. Here the CDR3 DNA reads TGTGCCAGCTCACCACGCACAGGGTCCAGCTATGGCTACACCTTC.

The chain uses TRBV6-5 and TRBJ2-7; either TRBD1 or TRBD2 may fit D (6 bases each). The germline CDR1 and CDR2 sequences are MNHEY and SVGAGI. Trimming took 1 base from V and 6 from J, leaving 10 bases between them. This CDR3 spans 13 amino acids. The CDR3 is CASSYLGGGEQYF. In nucleotides, the CDR3 is TGTGCCAGCAGTTACTTAGGAGGGGGCGAGCAGTACTTC.

The genes are TRBV7-2 and TRBJ2-5; TRBD1 matches 8 bases. The V gene's germline CDR1 is SGHTA and CDR2 FQGNSA. The CDR3 runs to 17 residues. V lost 0 bases to trimming and J lost 2 bases; unmatched junction nucleotides: 8. CDR3 coding DNA: TGTGCCAGCAGCTTAGCCCCCGGACAGGGCTGGCAAGAGACCCAGTACTTC. This translates into CASSLAPGQGWQETQYF.

The V gene is TRBV10-1, the J gene TRBJ2-5; 12 bases map to TRBD2. CDR1 is WNHNN, CDR2 SYGVQD, per germline (reference sequence). Unmatched junction bases numbered 11, after V lost 1 base and J lost 5 bases. The CDR3 extends over 18 amino acids. As DNA, the CDR3 is TGCGCCAGCAGTGAGTGGGCTAGCGGGGGGGCCAGGGCCGAGACCCAGTACTTC. This codes for CASSEWASGGARAETQYF.

The chain couples TRBV19 to TRBJ1-2; D might be TRBD1 (6 bases). Trimming took off 7 bases at V and 0 bases at J, with 15 bases between the two ends. CDR1 is LNHDA and CDR2 is SQIVND in the germline V gene (reference sequence). The CDR3 contains 15 residues. The chain's CDR3 is CASNDRTVTNYGYTF. The CDR3, as DNA: TGTGCCAGTAATGATCGGACAGTCACTAACTATGGCTACACCTTC.

This chain's CDR3 is CASSLTRGRDTQYF. For the CDR3, the DNA is TGCGCCAGCAGCTTGACCAGGGGTAGGGATACGCAGTATTTT. The chain joins TRBV5-1 to TRBJ2-3; possibly TRBD1 for D (6 bases). Germline V lookup: CDR1 SGHRS, CDR2 YFSETQ. The CDR3 loop spans 14 amino acids. V shed 1 base and J shed 6 bases, with 12 bases lying between them. The variable domain in full, completed from reference TRBV5-1 and TRBJ2-3, reads KAGVTQTPRYLIKTRGQQVTLSCSPISGHRSVSWYQQTPGQGLQFLFEYFSETQRNKGNFPGRFSGRQFSNSRSEMNVSTLELGDSALYLCASSLTRGRDTQYFGPGTRLTVL.

This clone was seen more than once but under ten times. V gene TRBV21-1 combines with J gene TRBJ2-5; the table's D call TRBD2 went unverified against the DNA. TRBV21-1 is listed as a pseudogene. This CDR3 is built from 16 residues. CDR3 sequence: CASSPRGLSTGETQYF. DNA of the CDR3: TGTGCCAGCAGCCCAAGGGGACTTTCAACGGGGGAGACCCAGTACTTC.

The V and J genes are TRBV16 and TRBJ1-3, with D unclear. Trimming shortened V by 0 bases and J by 1 base, and 7 bases separated the two germline ends. This CDR3 region has 15 residues. CDR1 is KGHSY and CDR2 is FQNENV in the germline V gene. The CDR3 sequence: CASSQSIGSGNTIYF. The DNA for the CDR3 is TGTGCCAGCAGCCAATCTATAGGTTCTGGAAACACCATATATTTT.

The V gene is TRBV29-1, the J gene TRBJ1-3; weak D call: TRBD1 (5 bases). Between the trimmed V and J ends, which lost 4 bases and 4 bases, there was a span of 11 bases. This CDR3 region has 13 residues. Germline assignment: CDR1 SQVTM and CDR2 ANQGSEA. In DNA, the CDR3 is TGCAGCGTTGCTCACGGGGCCGGAAACACCATATATTTT. Translated: CSVAHGAGNTIYF.

This clone was detected once. V and J are TRBV6-5 and TRBJ2-1, with 9 bases fitting TRBD1. CDR3 length equals 16 residues. Germline V gene lookup returns CDR1 MNHEY and CDR2 SVGAGI. V gave up 2 bases and J gave up 8 bases; unmatched junction bases: 10. The DNA of the CDR3 is TGTGCCAGCAGTTACGCCTCCGGGACAGGGTTCGATGAGCAGTTCTTC. It yields the protein CASSYASGTGFDEQFF.

The chain is built from TRBV5-1 and TRBJ2-3, with D tentatively TRBD2 (6 bases). V shed 0 bases and J shed 3 bases, with 17 bases lying between them. The CDR3 covers 17 residues. Per the germline V gene, CDR1 is SGHRS and CDR2 is YFSETQ. The CDR3 DNA sequence: TGCGCCAGCAGCTTGGGTTTATCGGGGGATGGGACAGATACGCAGTATTTT. Its translation: CASSLGLSGDGTDTQYF. The complete variable domain, with remaining parts taken from reference TRBV5-1 and TRBJ2-3, reads KAGVTQTPRYLIKTRGQQVTLSCSPISGHRSVSWYQQTPGQGLQFLFEYFSETQRNKGNFPGRFSGRQFSNSRSEMNVSTLELGDSALYLCASSLGLSGDGTDTQYFGPGTRLTVL.

The J gene is TRBJ1-2, the V gene TRBV5-5; perhaps TRBD1 as D (5 bases). Germline CDR1 and CDR2: SGHKS and YYEKEE (reference sequence). This CDR3 region has 16 residues. Trimming pared 2 bases from V and 4 bases from J, leaving 18 bases between. CDR3 in amino acids: CASSFRMGPSPYGYTF. The CDR3 bases are TGTGCCAGCAGCTTTAGAATGGGGCCCTCACCCTATGGCTACACCTTC. Drawing the rest from reference TRBV5-5 and TRBJ1-2, the complete variable domain is DAGVTQSPTHLIKTRGQQVTLRCSPISGHKSVSWYQQVLGQGPQFIFQYYEKEERGRGNFPDRFSARQFPNYSSELNVNALLLGDSALYLCASSFRMGPSPYGYTFGSGTRLTVV.

V usage is TRBV13 and J usage is TRBJ2-7; TRBD1 or TRBD2 may be the D gene (5 bases each). Germline V gene lookup returns CDR1 PRHDT and CDR2 FYEKMQ (reference sequence). CDR3 length: 14 amino acids. The V gene lost 6 bases and the J gene lost 2 bases, with 14 bases spanning the gap. The CDR3 nucleotides are TGTGCCAGCAGACCCCGGGACGCACCCTACGAGCAGTACTTC. Its protein is CASRPRDAPYEQYF.

This sequence joins TRBV4-1 and TRBJ2-7; the match to TRBD1 covers 11 bases. This CDR3 is 17 amino acids long. Germline V CDR1 and CDR2: MGHRA, YSYEKL. V gave up 5 bases and J gave up 4 bases; unmatched junction bases: 13. CDR3 residues: CASSERGAGQGAYEQYF. In DNA form, the CDR3 reads TGCGCCAGCAGCGAGAGGGGGGCAGGACAGGGGGCTTACGAGCAGTACTTC.

The genes are TRBV6-4 and TRBJ1-4, with 8 bases aligning to TRBD1. Germline CDR1 and CDR2: MRHNA and SNTAGT. Losses at the gene ends were 5 bases for V and 0 bases for J; bases not matched to a gene: 5. The CDR3 has 16 amino acids. The CDR3 DNA is TGTGCCAGCAGTAGCAGGGGGCCAACAACTAATGAAAAACTGTTTTTT. Its protein product is CASSSRGPTTNEKLFF.